The rows below give T cell receptor beta chains drawn from one sample of a study of response to subunit inactivated influenza vaccine. One entry per CDR3 protein, called by TCRdb with MiXCR from the RT-PCR reads. This table has around 530,000 distinct CDR3 sequences, around 11% appearing once. The sample in question was PBMCs from blood, obtained on the day of vaccination. These receptor sequences come from a man aged 45-65 years who received an inactivated influenza vaccine. The CDR3 runs from the conserved cysteine through the conserved F or W. The D gene is left open where the match is weak. Not all rows give a size; the values are once, few, many and, for expanded clones, a class.

TRBJ2-2 | NA | TRBV19 | NA | CASSPTSLTGELFF | TGTGCCAGTAGCCCTACTAGTTTAACCGGGGAGCTGTTTTTT
TRBJ2-1 | TRBD1 | TRBV6-1 | NA | CASRLTGVGHEQFF | TGTGCCAGCAGATTGACAGGGGTTGGCCATGAGCAGTTCTTC
TRBJ2-1 | NA | TRBV20-1 | NA | CSTTDGPNEQFF | TGCAGTACGACAGACGGTCCCAATGAGCAGTTCTTC
TRBJ1-2 | NA | TRBV7-9 | NA | CASSSLTRSGYTF | TGTGCCAGCAGCTCTCTGACTAGATCTGGCTACACCTTC
TRBJ2-5 | TRBD2 | TRBV7-7 | many | CASGELSETQYF | TGTGCTAGCGGGGAATTATCTGAGACCCAGTACTTC
TRBJ2-3 | NA | TRBV18 | NA | CASSPTGVGLTDTQYF | TGTGCCAGCTCACCAACCGGGGTCGGACTCACAGATACGCAGTATTTT
TRBJ2-1 | TRBD2 | TRBV20-1 | many | CSARVLRRTRANEQFF | TGCAGTGCTAGAGTTCTACGGAGGACTAGAGCGAATGAGCAGTTCTTC
TRBJ2-3 | NA | TRBV7-9 | NA | CASSSERQARDTQYF | TGTGCCAGCAGCTCCGAGAGACAGGCTCGGGATACGCAGTATTTT
TRBJ2-1 | NA | TRBV12-3/TRBV12-4 | NA | CASSRRDTSYNEQFF | TGTGCCAGCAGTAGACGGGATACCTCCTACAATGAGCAGTTCTTC
TRBJ2-1 | NA | TRBV5-1 | NA | CASSRNPGSSYNEQFF | TGCGCCAGCAGCCGGAATCCCGGGAGCTCCTACAATGAGCAGTTCTTC
TRBJ2-1 | TRBD2 | TRBV2 | NA | CASNPSGSKDEQFF | TGTGCCAGCAACCCTAGCGGGAGTAAGGATGAGCAGTTCTTC
TRBJ2-2 | TRBD2 | TRBV27 | NA | CASSFSGGAAGELFF | TGTGCCAGCAGTTTCAGCGGGGGGGCCGCCGGGGAGCTGTTTTTT
TRBJ2-5 | NA | TRBV12-3/TRBV12-4 | NA | CASSLTVRGETQYF | TGTGCCAGCAGTTTAACGGTCCGAGGGGAGACCCAGTACTTC
TRBJ2-7 | TRBD1 | TRBV20-1 | few | CSAKDRGVVEQYF | TGCAGTGCTAAAGACAGGGGGGTGGTCGAGCAGTACTTC
TRBJ1-4 | NA | TRBV4-2 | few | CASSQGGLATNEKLFF | TGTGCCAGCAGCCAAGGCGGTTTAGCAACTAATGAAAAACTGTTTTTT
TRBJ2-5 | TRBD1 | TRBV7-9 | NA | CASSLEQGARETQYF | TGTGCCAGCAGCTTGGAACAGGGGGCTCGTGAGACCCAGTACTTC
TRBJ2-3 | NA | TRBV28 | few | CASSLVRRFTDTQYF | TGTGCCAGCAGTTTAGTCCGGAGGTTTACAGATACGCAGTATTTT
TRBJ1-1 | NA | TRBV10-3 | few | CAISLGLNTEAFF | TGTGCCATCAGTCTGGGGCTGAACACTGAAGCTTTCTTT
TRBJ1-3 | NA | TRBV29-1 | few | CSVLVTGNTIYF | TGCAGCGTTCTCGTAACTGGAAACACCATATATTTT
TRBJ2-1 | TRBD2 | TRBV12-3/TRBV12-4 | NA | CASSLAAGLANSYNEQFF | TGTGCCAGCAGTTTAGCGGCGGGACTAGCGAATTCCTACAATGAGCAGTTCTTC
TRBJ2-6 | NA | TRBV15 | few | CATSRDGDGSGANVLTF | TGTGCCACCAGCAGAGATGGGGACGGCTCTGGGGCCAACGTCCTGACTTTC
TRBJ2-5 | TRBD1 | TRBV7-3 | NA | CASSSGTGVSETQYF | TGTGCCAGCAGCTCCGGGACAGGGGTATCAGAGACCCAGTACTTC
TRBJ2-7 | NA | TRBV7-2 | NA | CASSLKRDGFYEQYF | TGTGCCAGCAGCTTAAAAAGGGACGGATTCTACGAGCAGTACTTC
TRBJ2-7 | NA | TRBV5-4 | few | CASSPEAQTYEQYF | TGTGCCAGCAGCCCGGAGGCGCAGACCTACGAGCAGTACTTC
TRBJ2-7 | TRBD1 | TRBV12-3/TRBV12-4 | NA | CASSSRQGSSYEQYF | TGTGCCAGCAGTTCTCGACAGGGAAGCTCCTACGAGCAGTACTTC
TRBJ2-1 | TRBD2 | TRBV4-2 | NA | CASSQGGTIDEQFF | TGTGCCAGCAGCCAAGGCGGGACTATCGATGAGCAGTTCTTC
TRBJ2-5 | NA | TRBV12-3/TRBV12-4 | many | CASSLRSGQETQYF | TGTGCCAGCAGTTTAAGGTCAGGGCAAGAGACCCAGTACTTC
TRBJ2-5 | TRBD1 | TRBV9 | NA | CASSGETGITQYF | TGTGCCAGCAGCGGAGAGACAGGGATTACCCAGTACTTC
TRBJ2-1 | TRBD2 | TRBV9 | NA | CASSPPGLAGIEFF | TGTGCCAGCAGCCCTCCCGGACTAGCGGGGATTGAGTTCTTC
TRBJ2-1 | NA | TRBV5-5 | few | CASSLAVSAYNEQFF | TGTGCCAGCAGCTTGGCGGTTAGCGCCTACAATGAGCAGTTCTTC
TRBJ2-7 | TRBD1 | TRBV29-1 | few | CSVTRTGGHEQYF | TGCAGCGTGACAAGGACAGGGGGCCACGAGCAGTACTTC
TRBJ2-7 | TRBD1 | TRBV7-9 | few | CASSTTRTGGYEQYF | TGTGCCAGCAGCACCACAAGGACAGGGGGTTACGAGCAGTACTTC
TRBJ1-6 | NA | TRBV20-1 | few | CSANSGPVNSPLHF | TGCAGTGCTAATTCCGGGCCGGTGAATTCACCCCTCCACTTT